A single sample is the source of the 32 T cell receptor beta chains below, sequenced in a study of T cells in Graves' hyperthyroidism and ophthalmopathy. Amplification of TCR beta CDR3 regions used RNA as the template. The HTBI set primed first-round TCR CDR3 RT-PCR. TCRdb used MiXCR to reprocess the multiplex PCR reads, holding one entry per CDR3 protein. The sample yields hundreds of thousands of distinct CDR3 sequences, roughly 37% seen once. Source material: blood. The receptors come from a man younger than 30 with Graves' hyperthyroidism.

The chain employs TRBV5-6 and TRBJ2-5; tentatively, D is TRBD2 (5 bases). Trimming shortened V by 9 bases and J by 2 bases, and 11 bases separated the two germline ends. The CDR3 totals 12 residues. Looked up from germline, CDR1 is SGHDT and CDR2 is YYEEEE. The CDR3 region is CATAGQQETQYF. The CDR3 DNA follows: TGTGCCACCGCGGGCCAGCAAGAGACCCAGTACTTC.

The rearrangement links TRBV15 to TRBJ1-5; 10 bases fit TRBD1. V shed 7 bases and J 0 bases; nucleotides not matched to a gene: 6. The CDR3 spans 16 residues. CDR1 and CDR2 (germline): LNHNV, YYDKDF (reference sequence). CDR3 nucleotide sequence: TGTGCCACCACCACCGGGACAGGGGATAGCAATCAGCCCCAGCATTTT. Translated, it gives CATTTGTGDSNQPQHF.

The chain couples TRBV19 to TRBJ2-7, with 12 bases aligning to TRBD1. J was trimmed by 4 bases and V by 3 bases; bases with no gene match: 7. Germline V gives CDR1 LNHDA, CDR2 SQIVND (reference sequence). The CDR3 spans 16 residues. This CDR3 is CASSMEGTGGAYEQYF. The CDR3 nucleotides are TGTGCCAGTAGTATGGAGGGGACAGGGGGCGCGTACGAGCAGTACTTC.

This sequence joins TRBV11-2 and TRBJ1-4; D is ambiguous. Germline assignment: CDR1 SGHAT and CDR2 FQNNGV. This CDR3 spans 13 amino acids. V was pared by 4 bases and J by 8 bases, with 11 bases between. CDR3 coding DNA: TGTGCCAGCAGCTGGTCCGAGAAAGAAAAACTGTTTTTT. This encodes CASSWSEKEKLFF.

This clonotype was counted many times. This sequence joins TRBV15 and TRBJ1-5, with no clear D. The germline V and J ends were trimmed by 0 bases and 0 bases, with 12 bases remaining between them. In germline, CDR1 is LNHNV, CDR2 YYDKDF (reference sequence). This CDR3 contains 17 residues. The CDR3 coding sequence is TGTGCCACCAGCAGAGATCTTAGTCCCTTTAGCAATCAGCCCCAGCATTTT. Translated: CATSRDLSPFSNQPQHF.

CDR3 sequence (DNA): TGTGCCAGCAGCCTTCCGTTGTCCACTGAAGCTTTCTTT. Its protein product is CASSLPLSTEAFF. The chain has TRBV7-2 and TRBJ1-1; no definite D call. V was cut by 5 bases and J by 4 bases, with 11 bases left in between. The CDR3 loop spans 13 amino acids. Germline V lookup: CDR1 SGHTA, CDR2 FQGNSA.

In its sample, this clonotype was seen once. This chain uses TRBV6-6 with TRBJ2-5, with TRBD2 matching over 7 bases. V lost 0 bases, J lost 4 bases, and 5 bases stayed unmatched. This CDR3 has 15 residues. Looked up from germline, CDR1 is MNHNY and CDR2 is SVGAGI (reference sequence). The CDR3 DNA reads TGTGCCAGCAGTTACTCATACGGGGGGTCAGAGACCCAGTACTTC. Protein: CASSYSYGGSETQYF.

A few counts support this clonotype. J is TRBJ2-7 and V is TRBV5-5; 7 nucleotides match TRBD1. The CDR3 loop spans 15 amino acids. V was pared by 0 bases and J by 6 bases, with 9 bases of the junction left unmatched. Germline V gives CDR1 SGHKS, CDR2 YYEKEE (reference sequence). CDR3 nucleotides: TGTGCCAGCAGCTTGGATCTGTCGACAGGGCGCGAGCAGTACTTC. Translated: CASSLDLSTGREQYF.

This clonotype was picked up a small number of times. V and J are TRBV6-5 and TRBJ1-4, with no clear D. V was shortened by 0 bases and J by 8 bases, with 13 bases between the two germline ends. Germline V gene lookup returns CDR1 MNHEY and CDR2 SVGAGI. CDR3 length equals 15 residues. CDR3 loop: CASSYSSRLGEKLFF. The CDR3 DNA reads TGTGCCAGCAGTTACTCGAGCAGGCTCGGGGAAAAACTGTTTTTT.

This clonotype has only a few counts. The junction departs from germline at one end; a sequencing error may be responsible. The V call is TRBV7-2, the J call TRBJ2-7; 11 bases map to TRBD2. Germline loops: CDR1 SGHTA, CDR2 FQGNSA. The CDR3 is made up of 13 amino acids. Here the CDR3 DNA reads TGTGCCAGCAGCTCCCAAACTAGCGGGAGTATACGCTTC. Translated: CASSSQTSGSIRF.

The chain has TRBV7-9 and TRBJ2-7, with 9 bases fitting TRBD2. With 4 bases clipped from V and 6 bases from J, the junction kept 7 bases outside the gene matches. Germline assignment: CDR1 SEHNR and CDR2 FQNEAQ (reference sequence). The CDR3 runs to 14 residues. Here the CDR3 reads CASSSALAGIEQYF. DNA of the CDR3: TGTGCCAGCAGCTCCGCGCTAGCGGGAATCGAGCAGTACTTC.

This clonotype was counted at least ten times. The chain is built from TRBV4-1 and TRBJ1-6; D unclear. This CDR3 has 14 amino acids. Germline V gene sequence: CDR1 MGHRA, CDR2 YSYEKL. Trimming removed 2 bases from V and 11 bases from J, with 13 bases in between. The CDR3 protein is CASSQNTGSAPLHF. The CDR3 DNA sequence: TGCGCCAGCAGCCAAAATACGGGGAGCGCACCCCTCCACTTT.

In the case of this clonotype: Given a much more abundant clone one base away, this may be a read error. The genes are TRBV20-1 and TRBJ1-5; D perhaps matches TRBD1 (5 bases). With 5 bases removed from V and 5 bases from J, the gap between germline ends came to 10 bases. The CDR3 has 12 residues. Germline CDR1 is DFQATT and CDR2 is SNEGSKA (reference sequence). The chain's CDR3 is CSAEVGDQPQHF. DNA for the CDR3: TGCAGTGCTGAAGTGGGGGATCAGCCCCAGCATTTT.

This chain's CDR3 is CASSLVPENTGELFF. The CDR3, as DNA: TGTGCCAGCAGCTTAGTGCCAGAGAACACCGGGGAGCTGTTTTTT. The chain recombines TRBV7-8 with TRBJ2-2; D is undetermined. Germline CDR1 and CDR2: SGHVS and FQNEAQ. The CDR3 sequence is 15 residues long. V lost 1 base and J 1 base, leaving 7 bases between the germline ends.

The V gene is TRBV6-5, the J gene TRBJ1-5, with a possible D match to TRBD1 (5 bases). V lost 8 bases to trimming and J lost 2 bases, with 10 bases between them. Germline V gene lookup returns CDR1 MNHEY and CDR2 SVGAGI. This CDR3 region has 13 residues. In DNA, the CDR3 is TGTGCCAGCTATGGGGGTGGCAATCAGCCCCAGCATTTT. Translation: CASYGGGNQPQHF.

This clonotype occurred a few times. The chain uses TRBV7-3 and TRBJ2-7, with 8 positions matching TRBD1. Looked up from germline, CDR1 is SGHTA and CDR2 is FQGTGA. J was trimmed by 3 bases and V by 5 bases; bases with no gene match: 15. The CDR3 is 17 residues long. CDR3 nucleotide sequence: TGTGCCAGCAGCCCCAACCCCGGGCCGGGACAGGACTACGAGCAGTACTTC. This gives the protein CASSPNPGPGQDYEQYF.

The gene calls are TRBV12-3 or TRBV12-4 and TRBJ2-2; 8 nucleotides match TRBD2. This CDR3 is 16 amino acids long. Trimming removed 7 bases from V and 7 bases from J; junction bases left unmatched: 14. DNA for the CDR3: TGTGCCAGCACCTTTGACAGCGGGAGTCACTTCGGGGAGCTGTTTTTT. Amino acids: CASTFDSGSHFGELFF.

About this clonotype itself: A much larger clonotype is one base distant, so this may be a read error. The rearrangement uses TRBV2 and TRBJ1-4; weak D call: TRBD1 (5 bases). The V gene's germline CDR1 is SNHLY and CDR2 FYNNEI. The V end was cut by 1 base, the J end by 3 bases, with 6 bases between. The CDR3 sequence is 14 residues long. CDR3: CASSEGGPNEKLFF. The CDR3 DNA reads TGTGCCAGCAGTGAAGGGGGCCCTAATGAAAAACTGTTTTTT.

This chain uses TRBV10-3 with TRBJ1-1, with D tentatively TRBD1 (6 bases). Germline assignment: CDR1 ENHRY and CDR2 SYGVKD. V lost 10 bases and J 4 bases, leaving 31 bases between the germline ends. This CDR3 has 18 residues. CDR3 coding DNA: TGTGCCACCGGGACAACGACGTTACCTCCCCCCGATTTCACTGAAGCTTTCTTT. This translates into CATGTTTLPPPDFTEAFF.

This clonotype came up many times. The chain uses TRBV10-3 and TRBJ1-5, with D maybe TRBD1 (5 bases). The CDR3 spans 15 residues. Between the trimmed V and J ends, which lost 4 bases and 7 bases, there was a span of 17 bases. The germline V gene has CDR1 ENHRY and CDR2 SYGVKD. CDR3 coding DNA: TGTGCCATCAGTGCGGAGTTACCGGCAGGGCAGCCCCAGCATTTT. The encoded protein is CAISAELPAGQPQHF.

A single count supports this clonotype. The chain employs TRBV13 and TRBJ2-2, with 8 nucleotides matching TRBD1. Germline assignment: CDR1 PRHDT and CDR2 FYEKMQ (reference sequence). The CDR3 is made up of 17 amino acids. V dropped 0 bases and J dropped 1; count of bases not matched to a gene: 4. Here the CDR3 DNA reads TGTGCCAGCAGCTTAGGCCCTACAGGGGGGAACACCGGGGAGCTGTTTTTT. It translates to CASSLGPTGGNTGELFF.

On this clonotype: A much larger clone is a single base away; this may be a read error. The chain employs TRBV2 and TRBJ1-5; D not resolved. The length of the CDR3 is 14 residues. Germline V gene data show CDR1 as SNHLY and CDR2 as FYNNEI. The CDR3 region is CASTLQRFNQPQRF. CDR3 sequence (DNA): TGTGCCAGCACCTTACAGAGATTCAATCAGCCCCAGCGTTTT.

The rearrangement links TRBV6-6 to TRBJ1-6; D is ambiguous. Per the germline V gene, CDR1 is MNHNY and CDR2 is SVGAGI (reference sequence). Trimming removed 0 bases at V and 10 bases at J, with 7 bases between. The CDR3 length is 13 residues. The CDR3 DNA is TGTGCCAGCAGTTACTCGAGGGCATCACCCCTCCACTTT. It specifies CASSYSRASPLHF.

The V call is TRBV7-2, the J call TRBJ2-7; TRBD2 might be the D (6 bases). V was cut by 3 bases and J by 6 bases, with 9 bases left in between. Germline V CDR1 and CDR2: SGHTA, FQGNSA. This CDR3 contains 12 residues. The CDR3 coding sequence is TGTGCCAGCAGCTTTGCGGGGCTCGAGCAGTACTTC. Translated, it gives CASSFAGLEQYF.

This chain connects TRBV4-2 to TRBJ1-6; D not resolved. The germline CDR1 and CDR2 sequences are LGHNA and YNFKEQ. The CDR3 covers 15 residues. V gave up 4 bases and J gave up 5 bases, with 12 bases separating them. This chain's CDR3 is CASSPRRGDNSPLHF. For the CDR3, the DNA is TGTGCCAGCAGCCCAAGGAGAGGAGATAATTCACCCCTCCACTTT.

The chain carries TRBV2 and TRBJ2-7, with a tentative D call TRBD2 (5 bases). Trimming pared 6 bases from V and 1 base from J, leaving 10 bases between. The CDR3 length is 13 residues. Germline lookup yields CDR1 SNHLY and CDR2 FYNNEI. For the CDR3, the DNA is TGTGCCAGCAGGGTTCGCGGGTCCTACGAGCAGTACTTC. Protein: CASRVRGSYEQYF.

This clonotype has a count of ten or more. The chain uses TRBV29-1 and TRBJ2-5; D is possibly TRBD1 (6 bases). Between the trimmed V and J ends, which lost 7 bases and 1 base, there was a span of 10 bases. This CDR3 is built from 12 residues. Germline assignment: CDR1 SQVTM and CDR2 ANQGSEA. This chain's CDR3 is CSARTAQETQYF. DNA for the CDR3: TGCAGCGCGCGGACAGCCCAAGAGACCCAGTACTTC.

The chain uses TRBV7-9 and TRBJ2-7, with D maybe TRBD2 (5 bases). The V and J ends lost 5 bases and 1 base respectively, with 12 bases between them. The CDR3 loop spans 14 amino acids. Germline V gene data show CDR1 as SEHNR and CDR2 as FQNEAQ (reference sequence). The CDR3 region has the DNA TGTGCCAGCAGCCCACCCGGGAAATCCTACGAGCAGTACTTC. Amino acids: CASSPPGKSYEQYF. The variable domain in full, with the rest retrieved from reference TRBV7-9 and TRBJ2-7, is DTGVSQNPRHKITKRGQNVTFRCDPISEHNRLYWYRQTLGQGPEFLTYFQNEAQLEKSRLLSDRFSAERPKGSFSTLEIQRTEQGDSAMYLCASSPPGKSYEQYFGPGTRLTVT.

This clonotype has more than one count but fewer than ten. This chain joins TRBV4-2 and TRBJ1-5, with TRBD1 matching over 12 bases. In germline, CDR1 is LGHNA, CDR2 YNFKEQ. V was pared by 5 bases and J by 4 bases, with 9 bases of the junction left unmatched. The length of the CDR3 is 17 residues. CDR3 loop: CASSGTGGGRGNQPQHF. The CDR3 nucleotides are TGTGCCAGCAGCGGGACAGGGGGCGGACGGGGGAATCAGCCCCAGCATTTT.

This clonotype was seen a handful of times. The rearrangement joins TRBV6-2 or TRBV6-3 to TRBJ1-1; TRBD1 matches 7 bases. With V trimmed by 5 bases and J by 5 bases, 5 bases remained unmatched. The CDR3 is 13 amino acids. Germline V gene lookup returns CDR1 MNHEY and CDR2 SVGEGT. CDR3 loop: CASSEGADTEAFF. Here the CDR3 DNA reads TGTGCCAGCAGTGAGGGGGCGGATACTGAAGCTTTCTTT.

In the case of this clonotype: The final CDR3 position lacks the conserved phenylalanine or tryptophan, pointing to a likely read error. The rearrangement joins TRBV29-1 to TRBJ1-1, with 9 bases that match TRBD1. Germline assignment: CDR1 SQVTM and CDR2 ANQGSEA. There are 12 residues in the CDR3. V was pared by 6 bases and J by 1 base, with 0 bases of the junction left unmatched. This CDR3 reads CSVDRGNTEAFL. CDR3 sequence (DNA): TGCAGCGTGGACAGGGGGAACACTGAAGCTTTCCTT.

This chain joins TRBV25-1 and TRBJ1-4, with D uncertain. Trimming pared 6 bases from V and 2 bases from J, leaving 13 bases between. The CDR3 length is 15 residues. Per germline, CDR1 MGHDK and CDR2 SYGVNS. The CDR3 nucleotides read TGTGCCAGCAGCCCTTGGCGGAGTACTAATGAAAAACTGTTTTTT. It yields the protein CASSPWRSTNEKLFF.